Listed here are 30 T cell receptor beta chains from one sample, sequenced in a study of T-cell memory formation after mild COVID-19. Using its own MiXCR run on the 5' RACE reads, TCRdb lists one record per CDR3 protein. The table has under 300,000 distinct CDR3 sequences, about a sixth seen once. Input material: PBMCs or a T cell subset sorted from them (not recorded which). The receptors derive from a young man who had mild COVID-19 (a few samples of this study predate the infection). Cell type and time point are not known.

The CDR3, as DNA: TGTGCCAGCGGGGGGGCCCATGGCTACACCTTC. It translates to CASGGAHGYTF. The chain uses TRBV2 and TRBJ1-2; D is perhaps TRBD1 (6 bases). The CDR3 is 11 residues long. Between the trimmed V and J ends, which lost 8 bases and 6 bases, there was a span of 10 bases. Germline assignment: CDR1 SNHLY and CDR2 FYNNEI. The full variable domain, its missing parts supplied by reference TRBV2 and TRBJ1-2, is EPEVTQTPSHQVTQMGQEVILRCVPISNHLYFYWYRQILGQKVEFLVSFYNNEISEKSEIFDDQFSVERPDGSNFTLKIRSTKLEDSAMYFCASGGAHGYTFGSGTRLTVV.

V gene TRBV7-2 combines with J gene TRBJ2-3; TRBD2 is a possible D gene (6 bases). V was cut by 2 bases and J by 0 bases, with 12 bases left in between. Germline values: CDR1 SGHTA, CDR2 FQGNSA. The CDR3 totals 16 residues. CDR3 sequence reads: CASSLLRLGSTDTQYF. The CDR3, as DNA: TGTGCCAGCAGCTTACTACGACTAGGGAGCACAGATACGCAGTATTTT.

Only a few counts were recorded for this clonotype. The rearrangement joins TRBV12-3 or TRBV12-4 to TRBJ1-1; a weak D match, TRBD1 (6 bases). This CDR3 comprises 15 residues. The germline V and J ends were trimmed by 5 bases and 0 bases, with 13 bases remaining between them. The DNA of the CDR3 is TGTGCCAGCAGTCCTACGACAGGTTTGAACACTGAAGCTTTCTTT. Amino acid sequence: CASSPTTGLNTEAFF.

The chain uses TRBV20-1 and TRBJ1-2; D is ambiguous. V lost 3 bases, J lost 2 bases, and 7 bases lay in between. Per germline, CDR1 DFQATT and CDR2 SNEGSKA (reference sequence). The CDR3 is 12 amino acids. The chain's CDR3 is CSARPGNYGYTF. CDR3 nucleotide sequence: TGCAGTGCTAGGCCCGGGAACTATGGCTACACCTTC.

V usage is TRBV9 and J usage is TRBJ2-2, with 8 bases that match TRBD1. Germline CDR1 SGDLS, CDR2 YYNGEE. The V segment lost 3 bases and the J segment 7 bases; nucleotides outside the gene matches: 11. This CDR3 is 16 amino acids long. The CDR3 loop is CASSAVTGVAIGELFF. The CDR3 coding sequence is TGTGCCAGCAGCGCCGTGACAGGGGTCGCGATCGGGGAGCTGTTTTTT.

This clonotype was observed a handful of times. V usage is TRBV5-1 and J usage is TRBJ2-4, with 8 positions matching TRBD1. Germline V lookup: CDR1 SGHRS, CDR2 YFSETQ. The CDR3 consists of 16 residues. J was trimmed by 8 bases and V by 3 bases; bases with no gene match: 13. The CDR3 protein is CASSSTWTGKGDIQYF. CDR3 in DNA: TGCGCCAGCAGCTCTACCTGGACAGGGAAAGGGGACATTCAGTACTTC.

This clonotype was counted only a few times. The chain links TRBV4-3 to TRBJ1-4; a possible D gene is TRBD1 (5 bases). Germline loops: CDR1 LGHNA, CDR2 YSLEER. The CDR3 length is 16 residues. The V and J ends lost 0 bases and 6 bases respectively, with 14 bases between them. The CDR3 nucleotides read TGCGCCAGCAGCCAAGACTACGAGGGGATCGATGAAAAACTGTTTTTT. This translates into CASSQDYEGIDEKLFF.

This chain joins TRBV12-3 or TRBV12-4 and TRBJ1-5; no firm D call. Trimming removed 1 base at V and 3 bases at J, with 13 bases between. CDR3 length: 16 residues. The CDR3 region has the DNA TGTGCCAGCAGTTTAGAGAGTGGCAGCCTCAATCAGCCCCAGCATTTT. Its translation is CASSLESGSLNQPQHF.

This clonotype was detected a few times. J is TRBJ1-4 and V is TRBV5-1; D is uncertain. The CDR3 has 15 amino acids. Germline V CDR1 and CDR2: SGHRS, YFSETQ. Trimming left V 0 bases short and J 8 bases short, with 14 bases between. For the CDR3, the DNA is TGCGCCAGCAGCTTGGTGGGGTTCCAAACCGAAAAACTGTTTTTT. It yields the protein CASSLVGFQTEKLFF.

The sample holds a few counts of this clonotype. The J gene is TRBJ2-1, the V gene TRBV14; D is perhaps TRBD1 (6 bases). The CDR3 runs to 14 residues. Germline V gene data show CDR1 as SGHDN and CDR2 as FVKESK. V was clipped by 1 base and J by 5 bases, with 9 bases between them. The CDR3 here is CASSQVQGNNEQFF. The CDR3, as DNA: TGTGCCAGCAGCCAAGTTCAGGGGAACAATGAGCAGTTCTTC.

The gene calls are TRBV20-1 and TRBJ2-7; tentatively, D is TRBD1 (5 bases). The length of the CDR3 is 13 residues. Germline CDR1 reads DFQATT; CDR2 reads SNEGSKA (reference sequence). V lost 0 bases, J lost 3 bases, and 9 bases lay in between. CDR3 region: CSARDRVVYEQYF. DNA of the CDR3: TGCAGTGCTAGAGACAGGGTGGTCTACGAGCAGTACTTC.

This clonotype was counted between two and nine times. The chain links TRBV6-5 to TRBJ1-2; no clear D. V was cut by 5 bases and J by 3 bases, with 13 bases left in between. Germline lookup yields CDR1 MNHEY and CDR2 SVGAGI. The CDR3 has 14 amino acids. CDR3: CASSLAGDYYGYTF. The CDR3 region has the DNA TGTGCCAGCAGTCTTGCTGGGGATTACTATGGCTACACCTTC.

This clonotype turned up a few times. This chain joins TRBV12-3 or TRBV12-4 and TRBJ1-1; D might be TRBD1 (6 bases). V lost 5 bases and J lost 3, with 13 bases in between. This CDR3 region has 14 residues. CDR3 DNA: TGTGCCAGCAGTCCACAGGGAGGGGACACTGAAGCTTTCTTT. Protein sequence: CASSPQGGDTEAFF.

DNA for the CDR3: TGTGCCAGCCAGAAGGCCGAATCGGCTGCGGGGACCCAGTACTTC. Translated, it gives CASQKAESAAGTQYF. This chain connects TRBV7-2 to TRBJ2-5, with D perhaps TRBD2 (5 bases). The CDR3 length is 15 residues. Germline lookup yields CDR1 SGHTA and CDR2 FQGNSA. Trimming stripped 8 bases from V and 7 bases from J, with 23 bases between.

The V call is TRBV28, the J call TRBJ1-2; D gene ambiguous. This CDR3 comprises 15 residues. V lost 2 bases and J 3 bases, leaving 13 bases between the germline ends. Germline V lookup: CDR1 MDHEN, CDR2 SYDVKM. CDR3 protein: CASSLRPQNDYGYTF. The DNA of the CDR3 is TGTGCCAGCAGTTTAAGGCCACAGAACGACTATGGCTACACCTTC.

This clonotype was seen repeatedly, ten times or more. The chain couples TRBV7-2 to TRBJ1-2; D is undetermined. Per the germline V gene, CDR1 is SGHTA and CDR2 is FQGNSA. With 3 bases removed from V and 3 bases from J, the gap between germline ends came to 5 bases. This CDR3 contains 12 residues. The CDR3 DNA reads TGTGCCAGCAGCTTTTGGGACTATGGCTACACCTTC. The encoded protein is CASSFWDYGYTF.

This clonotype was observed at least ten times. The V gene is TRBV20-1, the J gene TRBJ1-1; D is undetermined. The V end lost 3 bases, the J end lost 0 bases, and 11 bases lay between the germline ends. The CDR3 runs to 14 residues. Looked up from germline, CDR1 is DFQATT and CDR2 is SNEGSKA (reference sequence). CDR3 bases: TGCAGTGCTAGTCCCGGCTACATGAACACTGAAGCTTTCTTT. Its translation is CSASPGYMNTEAFF.

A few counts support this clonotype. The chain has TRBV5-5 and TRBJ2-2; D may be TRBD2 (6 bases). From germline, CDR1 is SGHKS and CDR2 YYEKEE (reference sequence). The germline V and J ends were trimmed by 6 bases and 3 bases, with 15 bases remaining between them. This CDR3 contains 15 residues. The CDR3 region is CASIGTAGYTGELFF. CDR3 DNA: TGTGCCAGCATAGGGACCGCGGGGTACACCGGGGAGCTGTTTTTT. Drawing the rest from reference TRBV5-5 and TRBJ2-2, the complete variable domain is DAGVTQSPTHLIKTRGQQVTLRCSPISGHKSVSWYQQVLGQGPQFIFQYYEKEERGRGNFPDRFSARQFPNYSSELNVNALLLGDSALYLCASIGTAGYTGELFFGEGSRLTVL.

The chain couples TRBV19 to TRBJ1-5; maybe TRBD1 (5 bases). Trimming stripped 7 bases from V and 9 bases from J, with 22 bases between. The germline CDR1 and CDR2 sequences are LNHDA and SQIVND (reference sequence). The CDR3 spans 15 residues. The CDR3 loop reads CASTKTRDGLGPQHF. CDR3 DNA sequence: TGTGCCAGTACCAAAACTCGGGACGGACTTGGGCCCCAGCATTTT.

The CDR3, as DNA: TGTGCCAGCAGCTTGATCGACAAGGGATCTGATGGCTACACCTTC. It translates to CASSLIDKGSDGYTF. The V call is TRBV5-6, the J call TRBJ1-2; D unresolved. Trimming removed 1 base from V and 6 bases from J, with 16 bases in between. Germline CDR1 SGHDT, CDR2 YYEEEE. The length of the CDR3 is 15 residues. The whole variable domain, remainder taken from reference TRBV5-6 and TRBJ1-2, is DAGVTQSPTHLIKTRGQQVTLRCSPKSGHDTVSWYQQALGQGPQFIFQYYEEEERQRGNFPDRFSGHQFPNYSSELNVNALLLGDSALYLCASSLIDKGSDGYTFGSGTRLTVV.

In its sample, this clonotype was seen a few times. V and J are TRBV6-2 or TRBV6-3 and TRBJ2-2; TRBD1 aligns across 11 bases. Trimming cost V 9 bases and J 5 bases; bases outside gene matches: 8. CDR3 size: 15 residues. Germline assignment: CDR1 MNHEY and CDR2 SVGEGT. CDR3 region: CASRRTGGRTGELFF. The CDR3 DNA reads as TGTGCCAGTAGAAGGACAGGGGGCAGGACCGGGGAGCTGTTTTTT.

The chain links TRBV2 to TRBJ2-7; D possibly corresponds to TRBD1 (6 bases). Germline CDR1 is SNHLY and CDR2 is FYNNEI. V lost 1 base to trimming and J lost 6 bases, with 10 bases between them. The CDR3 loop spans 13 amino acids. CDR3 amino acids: CASSEVAGVEQYV. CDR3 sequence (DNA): TGTGCCAGCAGTGAAGTTGCAGGGGTCGAGCAGTACGTC.

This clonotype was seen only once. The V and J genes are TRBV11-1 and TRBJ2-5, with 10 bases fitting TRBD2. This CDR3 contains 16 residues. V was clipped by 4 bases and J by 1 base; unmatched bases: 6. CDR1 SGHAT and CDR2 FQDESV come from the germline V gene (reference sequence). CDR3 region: CASSSALAGGQETQYF. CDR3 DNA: TGTGCCAGCAGCTCGGCCTTAGCGGGGGGCCAAGAGACCCAGTACTTC.

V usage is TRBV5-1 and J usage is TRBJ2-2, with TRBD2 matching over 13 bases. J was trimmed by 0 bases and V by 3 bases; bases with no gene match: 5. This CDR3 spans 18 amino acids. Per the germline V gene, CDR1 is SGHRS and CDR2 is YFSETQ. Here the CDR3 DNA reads TGCGCCAGCAGCTCGGGACTAGCGGGGTCATCGAACACCGGGGAGCTGTTTTTT. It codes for CASSSGLAGSSNTGELFF.

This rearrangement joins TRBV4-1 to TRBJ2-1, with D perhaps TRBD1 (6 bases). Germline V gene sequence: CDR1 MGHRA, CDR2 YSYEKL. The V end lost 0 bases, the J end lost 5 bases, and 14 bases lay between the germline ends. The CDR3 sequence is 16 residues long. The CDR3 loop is CASSQDPSGANNEQFF. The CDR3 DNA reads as TGCGCCAGCAGCCAAGATCCGTCAGGGGCTAACAATGAGCAGTTCTTC.

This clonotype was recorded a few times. Here the CDR3 DNA reads TGTGCCAGCAGCTTCCTCCAGCACACCGGGGAGCTGTTTTTT. Translation: CASSFLQHTGELFF. The rearrangement uses TRBV11-2 and TRBJ2-2; D is unclear. CDR1 and CDR2 from the germline V gene are SGHAT and FQNNGV. The V end was cut by 3 bases, the J end by 3 bases, with 8 bases between. This CDR3 is 14 amino acids long. The full variable domain, in which reference TRBV11-2 and TRBJ2-2 provide the parts outside the CDR3, is EAGVAQSPRYKIIEKRQSVAFWCNPISGHATLYWYQQILGQGPKLLIQFQNNGVVDDSQLPKDRFSAERLKGVDSTLKIQPAKLEDSAVYLCASSFLQHTGELFFGEGSRLTVL.

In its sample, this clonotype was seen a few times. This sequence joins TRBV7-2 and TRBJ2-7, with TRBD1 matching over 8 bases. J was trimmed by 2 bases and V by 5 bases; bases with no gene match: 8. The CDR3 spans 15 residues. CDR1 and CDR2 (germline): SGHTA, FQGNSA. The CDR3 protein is CASSPMRTGTYEQYF. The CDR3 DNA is TGTGCCAGCAGCCCGATGAGGACAGGGACCTACGAGCAGTACTTC.

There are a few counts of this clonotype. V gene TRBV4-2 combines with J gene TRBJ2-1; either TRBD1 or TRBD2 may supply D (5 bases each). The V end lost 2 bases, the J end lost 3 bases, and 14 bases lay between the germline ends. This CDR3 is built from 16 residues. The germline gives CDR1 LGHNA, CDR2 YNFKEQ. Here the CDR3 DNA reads TGTGCCAGCAGCCAAACCCCCGGGGCAGGCTACAATGAGCAGTTCTTC. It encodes CASSQTPGAGYNEQFF.

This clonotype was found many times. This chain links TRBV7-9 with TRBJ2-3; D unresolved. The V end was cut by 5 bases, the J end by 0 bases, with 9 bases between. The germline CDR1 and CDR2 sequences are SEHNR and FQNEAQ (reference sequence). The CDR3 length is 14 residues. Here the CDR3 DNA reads TGTGCCAGCAGCAACAGTTATAGCACAGATACGCAGTATTTT. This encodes CASSNSYSTDTQYF.

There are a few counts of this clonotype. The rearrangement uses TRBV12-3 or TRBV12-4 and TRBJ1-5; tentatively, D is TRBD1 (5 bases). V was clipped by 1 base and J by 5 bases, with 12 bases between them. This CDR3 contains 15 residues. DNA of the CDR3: TGTGCCAGCAGTTTAGGTCAGGAAGGGGATCAGCCCCAGCATTTT. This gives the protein CASSLGQEGDQPQHF.